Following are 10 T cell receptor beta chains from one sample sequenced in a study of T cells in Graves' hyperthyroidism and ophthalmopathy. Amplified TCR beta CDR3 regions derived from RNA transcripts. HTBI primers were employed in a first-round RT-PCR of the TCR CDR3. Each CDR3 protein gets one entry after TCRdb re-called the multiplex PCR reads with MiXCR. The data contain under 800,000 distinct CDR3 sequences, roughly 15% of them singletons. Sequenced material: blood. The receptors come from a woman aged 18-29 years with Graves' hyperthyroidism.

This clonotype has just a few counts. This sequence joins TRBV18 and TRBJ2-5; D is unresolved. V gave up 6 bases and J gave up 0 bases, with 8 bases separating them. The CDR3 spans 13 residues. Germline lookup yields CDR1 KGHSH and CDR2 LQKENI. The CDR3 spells CASSIENQETQYF. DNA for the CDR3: TGTGCCAGCTCGATTGAAAACCAAGAGACCCAGTACTTC.

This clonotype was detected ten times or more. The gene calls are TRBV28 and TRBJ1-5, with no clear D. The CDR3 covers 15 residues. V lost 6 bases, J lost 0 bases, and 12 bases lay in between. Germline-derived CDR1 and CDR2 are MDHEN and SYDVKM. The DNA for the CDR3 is TGTGCCAGCAGCCCGAGGACGGATAGCAATCAGCCCCAGCATTTT. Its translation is CASSPRTDSNQPQHF.

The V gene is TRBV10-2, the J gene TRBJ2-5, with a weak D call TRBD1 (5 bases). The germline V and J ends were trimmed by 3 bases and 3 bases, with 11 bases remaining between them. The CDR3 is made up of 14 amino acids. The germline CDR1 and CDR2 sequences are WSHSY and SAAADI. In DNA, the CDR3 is TGCGCCAGCAGTGATGTCTCCAGGGAAGAGACCCAGTACTTC. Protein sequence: CASSDVSREETQYF.

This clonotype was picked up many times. CDR3 region: CASSGGENTEAFF. CDR3 DNA sequence: TGTGCCAGCTCAGGCGGTGAGAACACTGAAGCTTTCTTT. This rearrangement joins TRBV18 to TRBJ1-1; D call uncertain. Trimming pared 5 bases from V and 1 base from J, leaving 8 bases between. Germline V lookup: CDR1 KGHSH, CDR2 LQKENI. CDR3 size: 13 residues.

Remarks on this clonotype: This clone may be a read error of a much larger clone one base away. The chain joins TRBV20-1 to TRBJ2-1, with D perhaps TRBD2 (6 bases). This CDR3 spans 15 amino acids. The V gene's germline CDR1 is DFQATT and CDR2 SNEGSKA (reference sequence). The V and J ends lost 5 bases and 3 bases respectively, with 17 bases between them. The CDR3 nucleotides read TGCAGTGCTTCTCCTACGGAGGGGCTCTACAATGAGCAGTTCTTC. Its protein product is CSASPTEGLYNEQFF.

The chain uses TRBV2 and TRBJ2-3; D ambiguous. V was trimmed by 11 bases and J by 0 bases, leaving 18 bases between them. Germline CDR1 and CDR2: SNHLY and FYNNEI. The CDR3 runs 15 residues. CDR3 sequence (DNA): TGTGCCTGCAAGTTCCGATATGCTAGCACAGATACGCAGTATTTT. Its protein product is CACKFRYASTDTQYF.

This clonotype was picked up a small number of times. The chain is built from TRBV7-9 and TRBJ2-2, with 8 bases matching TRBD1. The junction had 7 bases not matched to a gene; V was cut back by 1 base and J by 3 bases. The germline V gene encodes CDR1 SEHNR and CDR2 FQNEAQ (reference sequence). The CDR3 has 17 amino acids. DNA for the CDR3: TGTGCCAGCAGCTTAGGCACTCAGGGGGCGGACACCGGGGAGCTGTTTTTT. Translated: CASSLGTQGADTGELFF. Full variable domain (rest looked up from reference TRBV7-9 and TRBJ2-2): DTGVSQNPRHKITKRGQNVTFRCDPISEHNRLYWYRQTLGQGPEFLTYFQNEAQLEKSRLLSDRFSAERPKGSFSTLEIQRTEQGDSAMYLCASSLGTQGADTGELFFGEGSRLTVL.

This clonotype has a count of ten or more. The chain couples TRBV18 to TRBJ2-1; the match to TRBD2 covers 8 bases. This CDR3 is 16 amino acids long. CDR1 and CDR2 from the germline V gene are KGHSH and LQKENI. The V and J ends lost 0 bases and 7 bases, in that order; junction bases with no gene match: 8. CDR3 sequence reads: CASSPPEQREKNEQFF. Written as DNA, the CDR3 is TGTGCCAGCTCACCACCGGAACAGCGGGAGAAAAATGAGCAGTTCTTC.

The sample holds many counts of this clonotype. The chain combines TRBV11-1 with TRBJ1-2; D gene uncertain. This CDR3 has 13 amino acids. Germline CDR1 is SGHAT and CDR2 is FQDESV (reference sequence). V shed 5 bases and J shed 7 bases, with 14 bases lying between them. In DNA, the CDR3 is TGTGCCAGCAGCGCACAATCAGCGGGTGGCTACACCTTC. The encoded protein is CASSAQSAGGYTF.

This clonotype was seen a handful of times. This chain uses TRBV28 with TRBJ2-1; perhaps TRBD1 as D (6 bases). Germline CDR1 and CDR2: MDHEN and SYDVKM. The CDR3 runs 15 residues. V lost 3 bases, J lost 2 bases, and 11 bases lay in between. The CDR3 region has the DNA TGTGCCAGCAGTTTCCCAGGGGTGACCTACAATGAGCAGTTCTTC. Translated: CASSFPGVTYNEQFF.